This paragraph reports one T cell receptor (beta chain). This specimen comes from a study of shared clonotypes between healthy human individuals. The donors, healthy adults who were HIV-negative, had experienced no recent acute infections or vaccinations. Unsorted material relied on tens of millions of PBMCs as the source of genomic DNA. Original processing methods: Filtering differed, since immunoSEQ gave only junction sequences and no quality scores. Sequencing used immunoSEQ multiplex PCR; TCRdb keeps in-frame clones, though not all of them. The V and J calls and clone size come from that table; D and trimming were worked out from the DNA. Altogether about 490,000 clones are present, about 84% being singletons, with the ten largest covering roughly an eighth. The CDR3 is 16 amino acids.

The source material was PBMCs. The clonotype comes from a woman between 40 and 50 years old in good health. Some clones in this sample may be carry-over from other donors' samples. V and J are TRBV21-1 and TRBJ1-5. TRBV21-1 is a recognized pseudogene. In DNA, the CDR3 is TGTGCCAGCAGCAAAGTCGGGGGGAGGGGCAATCAGCCCCAGCATTTT. Protein: CASSKVGGRGNQPQHF.